These 24 T cell receptor beta chains originate from one sample sequenced in a study of cytomegalovirus exposure and HLA in healthy donors (dated by TCRdb to the late 2010s). The method was the immunoSEQ multiplex PCR assay. The multiplex PCR relied on a mix of 60 forward primers for TCR Vbeta segments and 13 reverse primers for TCR Jbeta segments. TCRdb obtained this table from immuneACCESS and retained in-frame rearrangements with V and J assigned. These tables miss some clones; where compared with another copy, unresolved V genes account for less than half of the shortfall, and the remainder is unexplained. Across this sample there are roughly 140,000 clones, with roughly 85% seen only once. The biggest ten clones account for about 0.66% of the sample. Sequencing input: PBMCs. The receptors here all came from a male donor in good health and CMV-seronegative.

This clone was observed a few times. The chain links TRBV7-2 to TRBJ2-1; D is undetermined. CDR1 and CDR2 from the germline V gene are SGHTA and FQGNSA. The length of the CDR3 is 14 residues. Trimming pared 0 bases from V and 8 bases from J, leaving 11 bases between. CDR3 loop: CASSLARRGYEQFF. CDR3 nucleotide sequence: TGTGCCAGCAGCTTAGCGCGCCGAGGATATGAGCAGTTCTTC.

V is TRBV5-4 and J is TRBJ1-1, with 8 bases identical to TRBD1. Per germline, CDR1 SGHNT and CDR2 YYREEE (reference sequence). This CDR3 region has 14 residues. Germline trimming cut 4 bases from V and 8 bases from J; bases unmatched to any gene: 10. The DNA of the CDR3 is TGTGCCAGCAGCAAAAGCCGACAGGGGATGGAAGCTTTCTTT. Its protein is CASSKSRQGMEAFF.

The rearrangement links TRBV12-5 to TRBJ2-1; D is ambiguous. Trimming cost V 3 bases and J 3 bases, with 6 bases left between them. This CDR3 contains 13 residues. Per germline, CDR1 LGHNT and CDR2 FRNRAP. The CDR3, as DNA: TGTGCTAGTGGTTTAAACAGCTACAATGAGCAGTTCTTC. It encodes CASGLNSYNEQFF.

The chain has TRBV5-1 and TRBJ1-2; a weak D match, TRBD1 (5 bases). Germline CDR1 and CDR2: SGHRS and YFSETQ. The CDR3 extends over 14 amino acids. The V gene lost 1 base and the J gene lost 6 bases, with 13 bases spanning the gap. In DNA, the CDR3 is TGCGCCAGCAGCTTGACCGCAGGGAACCATGGCTACACCTTC. Its translation is CASSLTAGNHGYTF.

V gene TRBV18 combines with J gene TRBJ2-1; D uncertain. Germline CDR1 KGHSH, CDR2 LQKENI. V lost 6 bases to trimming and J lost 5 bases, with 5 bases between them. This CDR3 comprises 11 residues. This chain's CDR3 is CASSQNNEQFF. The DNA for the CDR3 is TGTGCCAGCTCCCAAAACAATGAGCAGTTCTTC.

This clone was recorded only once. The V call is TRBV19, the J call TRBJ1-2; D is possibly TRBD1 (5 bases). Germline CDR1 reads LNHDA; CDR2 reads SQIVND (reference sequence). The CDR3 loop spans 15 amino acids. Trimming shortened V by 3 bases and J by 3 bases, and 14 bases separated the two germline ends. The CDR3 DNA reads TGTGCCAGTAGTATCCTAACAGGCTGGGACTATGGCTACACCTTC. This codes for CASSILTGWDYGYTF.

This clone was recorded once. The rearrangement joins TRBV5-1 to TRBJ2-7; 7 bases are shared with TRBD1. Germline CDR1 and CDR2: SGHRS and YFSETQ. After removal of 3 bases from V and 3 bases from J, the junction contained 6 bases not matched to a gene. This CDR3 spans 14 amino acids. For the CDR3, the DNA is TGCGCCAGCAGCTCCGACAGGGATCGCTACGAGCAGTACTTC. Translating it yields CASSSDRDRYEQYF.

This clone has just a few counts. The chain carries TRBV21-1 and TRBJ1-6; the table names TRBD1, a call not compared with the DNA. TRBV21-1 is marked as a pseudogene. This CDR3 has 15 residues. DNA of the CDR3: TGTGCCAGCAGCAAAGGTCGGACAGGGGGGGTTCCCCTCCACTTT. This translates into CASSKGRTGGVPLHF.

This chain uses TRBV7-6 with TRBJ1-1, with 10 positions matching TRBD1. Per germline, CDR1 SGHVS and CDR2 FNYEAQ. The CDR3 covers 17 residues. J was trimmed by 1 base and V by 5 bases; bases with no gene match: 10. CDR3 in amino acids: CASSPRDRGRGNTEAFF. In DNA form, the CDR3 reads TGTGCCAGCAGCCCCCGAGACAGGGGGCGCGGGAACACTGAAGCTTTCTTT.

The V gene is TRBV19, the J gene TRBJ1-1; TRBD1 aligns across 11 bases. The CDR3 has 16 amino acids. With 3 bases clipped from V and 4 bases from J, the junction kept 7 bases outside the gene matches. Germline V gives CDR1 LNHDA, CDR2 SQIVND (reference sequence). The CDR3 reads CASSIRLGTGGTEAFF. CDR3 sequence (DNA): TGTGCCAGTAGTATCCGGTTAGGGACAGGGGGCACTGAAGCTTTCTTT.

V and J are TRBV7-3 and TRBJ2-6; 10 bases map to TRBD1. In germline, CDR1 is SGHTA, CDR2 FQGTGA. CDR3 length: 19 residues. V was clipped by 0 bases and J by 0 bases; unmatched bases: 5. CDR3 DNA sequence: TGTGCCAGCAGCTTAACTAGACAGGGGGCCTTCTCTGGGGCCAACGTCCTGACTTTC. Amino acids: CASSLTRQGAFSGANVLTF.

This clone was seen a few times. The J gene is TRBJ1-2, the V gene TRBV9; no clear D gene. The CDR3 length is 15 residues. The germline V gene has CDR1 SGDLS and CDR2 YYNGEE. With 0 bases removed from V and 4 bases from J, the gap between germline ends came to 13 bases. CDR3 sequence (DNA): TGTGCCAGCAGCGTAGGGGCAGTCCGCGCCTATGGCTACACCTTC. It translates to CASSVGAVRAYGYTF.

V usage is TRBV6-6 and J usage is TRBJ2-7; 7 positions agree with TRBD1. V lost 6 bases to trimming and J lost 4 bases; unmatched junction nucleotides: 15. This CDR3 spans 16 amino acids. Germline V lookup: CDR1 MNHNY, CDR2 SVGAGI (reference sequence). In DNA form, the CDR3 reads TGTGCCAGCAGCCCCGGGACAGTGAATATTAAGTACGAGCAGTACTTC. Translation gives CASSPGTVNIKYEQYF.

V and J are TRBV5-6 and TRBJ2-7, with a weak D call TRBD1 (5 bases). The germline CDR1 and CDR2 sequences are SGHDT and YYEEEE. The CDR3 length is 14 residues. V dropped 4 bases and J dropped 2 bases, with 13 bases sitting between them. CDR3 DNA: TGTGCCAGCAGCCCCGTTGGGGCGACCTACGAGCAGTACTTC. Amino acids: CASSPVGATYEQYF.

The V and J genes are TRBV16 and TRBJ1-1; D perhaps matches TRBD1 (6 bases). This CDR3 is built from 16 residues. Trimming removed 0 bases from V and 5 bases from J, with 16 bases in between. Germline-derived CDR1 and CDR2 are KGHSY and FQNENV. In nucleotides, the CDR3 is TGTGCCAGCAGCCAATCTTCCCGGACAGCGGGAACTGAAGCTTTCTTT. This codes for CASSQSSRTAGTEAFF.

The rearrangement joins TRBV9 to TRBJ1-3; tentative D call: TRBD1 (5 bases). Germline V lookup: CDR1 SGDLS, CDR2 YYNGEE. The CDR3 is made up of 16 amino acids. V lost 1 base to trimming and J lost 4 bases, with 15 bases between them. The chain's CDR3 is CASSVSGGAQGNTIYF. CDR3 bases: TGTGCCAGCAGCGTATCGGGAGGGGCGCAGGGAAACACCATATATTTT.

In this sample, this clone turned up a few times. This same CDR3 is encoded by further DNA sequences in the sample. The chain employs TRBV30 and TRBJ1-5; a possible D gene is TRBD1 (6 bases). Germline V gene lookup returns CDR1 GTSNPN and CDR2 SVGIG (reference sequence). V was trimmed by 5 bases and J by 3 bases, leaving 14 bases between them. The CDR3 runs 14 residues. Here the CDR3 reads CAWSPGAYNQPQHF. CDR3 nucleotides: TGTGCCTGGTCCCCAGGGGCCTACAATCAGCCCCAGCATTTT.

This clone was seen once. The rearrangement joins TRBV9 to TRBJ2-1; D possibly corresponds to TRBD2 (6 bases). Trimming took off 4 bases at V and 7 bases at J, with 21 bases between the two ends. CDR1 and CDR2 from the germline V gene are SGDLS and YYNGEE. The CDR3 has 16 residues. The CDR3 spells CASSWNPGTPTNEQFF. The CDR3, as DNA: TGTGCCAGCAGCTGGAACCCCGGGACTCCAACAAATGAGCAGTTCTTC.

The V gene is TRBV6-5, the J gene TRBJ1-1, with 7 bases that match TRBD1. Germline CDR1 is MNHEY and CDR2 is SVGAGI. The CDR3 has 15 amino acids. V trimming: 4 bases; J trimming: 6 bases; junction bases outside the gene matches: 11. The CDR3 coding sequence is TGTGCCAGCAGTTTTCGACAGGGTTGGAGTGCTGAAGCTTTCTTT. Protein: CASSFRQGWSAEAFF.

As regards this clone: At one end, the junction sequence differs from germline, possibly due to a read error. V and J are TRBV7-9 and TRBJ1-2; D is undetermined. The CDR3 length is 15 residues. Germline CDR1 reads SEHNR; CDR2 reads FQNEAQ (reference sequence). The CDR3 spells CSSSLGISEVNGYTF. The CDR3 DNA reads TGTTCCAGCAGCTTGGGGATCTCGGAGGTGAATGGCTACACCTTC.

The rearrangement joins TRBV7-3 to TRBJ2-6, with D perhaps TRBD1 (8 bases). Between the trimmed V and J ends, which lost 4 bases and 0 bases, there was a span of 13 bases. This CDR3 is built from 17 residues. The germline gives CDR1 SGHTA, CDR2 FQGTGA. The CDR3 here is CASSSQGGDSGANVLTF. CDR3 coding DNA: TGTGCCAGCAGCTCACAGGGGGGGGACTCTGGGGCCAACGTCCTGACTTTC.

With regard to this clone: At one end, the junction sequence differs from germline, possibly due to a read error. The chain joins TRBV15 to TRBJ1-3; 7 bases are shared with TRBD1. The germline CDR1 and CDR2 sequences are LNHNV and YYDKDF (reference sequence). CDR3 length: 15 amino acids. This CDR3 is CAISVGQVSGNTIYF. The CDR3 coding sequence is TGTGCCATCAGCGTTGGACAGGTATCTGGAAACACCATATATTTT.

The chain employs TRBV7-9 and TRBJ1-1; 9 nucleotides agree with TRBD1. The germline V gene encodes CDR1 SEHNR and CDR2 FQNEAQ (reference sequence). The J segment lost 5 bases and the V segment lost 5 bases, leaving 6 bases of the junction unmatched. The CDR3 runs to 14 residues. This chain's CDR3 is CASSADRGVTEAFF. CDR3 sequence (DNA): TGTGCCAGCAGCGCGGACAGGGGAGTTACTGAAGCTTTCTTT. Full variable domain (outside the CDR3, taken from reference TRBV7-9 and TRBJ1-1): DTGVSQNPRHKITKRGQNVTFRCDPISEHNRLYWYRQTLGQGPEFLTYFQNEAQLEKSRLLSDRFSAERPKGSFSTLEIQRTEQGDSAMYLCASSADRGVTEAFFGQGTRLTVV.

This rearrangement joins TRBV5-4 to TRBJ2-3; D might be TRBD2 (6 bases). Trimming shortened V by 0 bases and J by 4 bases, and 9 bases separated the two germline ends. CDR3 length: 14 residues. Germline V gene sequence: CDR1 SGHNT, CDR2 YYREEE (reference sequence). Here the CDR3 DNA reads TGTGCCAGCAGCTTGGAAGCGGGCTCAGATACGCAGTATTTT. This translates into CASSLEAGSDTQYF.